This T cell receptor (beta chain) was recovered during a study of blood T cell repertoires in COVID-19 (dated by TCRdb to about 2020). At the level of the whole study: Collaborator samples came from the United States, Italy and Spain and covered acute and convalescent phases of COVID-19. The prospective study material was composed of cDNA or gDNA derived from T cells, B-cell-depleted T cells, or PBMCs. HLA class I and class II types, where available, came from metadata supplied by the sample provider rather than from assay-based typing. Samples were obtained from the ongoing ImmuneRACE study (first 160 participants) and from 1,200 or so subjects provided by 6 global collaborators. Deeply sampled blood TCRbeta repertoires from subjects exposed to, actively infected with, or recovered from COVID-19 were included in the dataset. The repertoires were released in a freely available public database meant as a resource for research on the immune response to SARS-CoV-2. Sample metadata almost always included a de-identified subject ID, COVID-19 status, age in years and sex. General study outcomes and caveats: How much clinical and demographic metadata was included differed by source and by participant, and the metadata was provided uncurated.

Each collaborating institution followed its own protocols to collect whole blood in K2EDTA tubes. For TCRbeta analysis, collaborators shipped samples as frozen whole blood, isolated PBMCs, or DNA extracted from either of those sample types. The immunoSEQ Assay, a bias-controlled multiplex PCR, was used to amplify TCRbeta CDR3 regions from genomic DNA. As for the authors' bioinformatics: The number of nucleated cells in each sample was estimated by amplification of reference gene primers within the assay. Sequence reads were collapsed and filtered to measure the absolute abundance of every unique TCRbeta CDR3 rearrangement. For each sample, productive Simpson clonality was calculated as the square root of Simpson's diversity index over productive rearrangements. TCRdb re-hosts the immuneACCESS table, in-frame sequences only. Its copies lack some clones; in the studies checked, an unresolved V gene accounts for under half of them, and the cause for the rest is not known. V, J and clone size were drawn from that table, and D and trimming were deduced from the DNA. The table for this sample lists about 87,000 clones; roughly 87% of them were counted only once. The ten largest clones capture approximately 5% of the sample.

For this clone: Its binding antigen is unknown. No base quality values were provided; no much bigger clone lies one nucleotide off.

The source material was peripheral blood. This clonotype was obtained from a woman older than 75 with acute or convalescent COVID-19.

The CDR3 here reads CASSQQVEATEAFF. The DNA sequence is TGTGCCAGCAGTCAACAGGTCGAGGCCACTGAAGCTTTCTTT. Recombination linked TRBV6-5 to TRBJ1-1; TRBD1 is a weak D gene call, 5 bases matching. The CDR3 starts with the cysteine, ends with the phenylalanine, and has 14 residues. Only CDR3 DNA is held: 42 bases, read in frame from base 1. Relative to germline, V is 5 bases shorter and J is 4 bases shorter, with 14 bases between their ends. CDR1 and CDR2 are drawn from the germline V gene: MNHEY, SVGAGI.